A selection of T cell receptor beta chains follows, all from one sample in a study of cytomegalovirus exposure and HLA in healthy donors. Libraries were prepared by immunoSEQ multiplex PCR; TCRdb keeps only in-frame clonotypes and omits some of them. The repertoire holds approximately 130,000 clones, with around 83% as singletons. The sample taken for sequencing was PBMCs. The receptor source for this set is a woman aged 30 to 39 in good health and CMV-seropositive. Each CDR3 is given with its conserved first and last residue. D genes are given only for firm matches. Some rows mark clone size as missing; the rest say once, few, many or name a class of expanded clone.

-	-	TRBJ1-2	TRBV30	TGTGCCTGGATCAGGGCGGACTATGGCTACACCTTC	CAWIRADYGYTF
TRBD2	-	TRBJ2-1	TRBV6-5	TGTGCCAGCAGTTACGGACTAGCGGGAGAAGGTGAGCAGTTCTTC	CASSYGLAGEGEQFF
TRBD1	-	TRBJ1-1	TRBV7-9	TGTGCCAGCAGCGTGACAGGGGGCTGGACTGAAGCTTTCTTT	CASSVTGGWTEAFF
TRBD1	-	TRBJ1-2	TRBV2	TGTGCCAGCAGCCTGACAGGGGATGGCTACACCTTC	CASSLTGDGYTF
TRBD2	-	TRBJ2-7	TRBV11-2	TGTGCCAGCAGCTCGGGACTAGCCTACGAGCAGTACTTC	CASSSGLAYEQYF
TRBD1	-	TRBJ2-7	TRBV5-1	TGCGCCAGCAGCTTCGACAGGGGGCCCTACGAGCAGTACTTC	CASSFDRGPYEQYF
-	-	TRBJ1-5	TRBV10-2	TGCGCCAGCAGTGACCCGGGGAGGGGCAGGGATCATCAGCCCCAGCATTTT	CASSDPGRGRDHQPQHF
TRBD2	-	TRBJ2-5	TRBV19	TGTGCCAGCTTAGCGGGAGGGCCGGGTCAGGAGACCCAGTACTTC	CASLAGGPGQETQYF
TRBD1	-	TRBJ1-2	TRBV25-1	TGTGCCAGCAGTGAACTGGGACAGGGCAAGAATGGCTACACCTTC	CASSELGQGKNGYTF
-	-	TRBJ2-5	TRBV11-2	TGTGCCAGCAGCTTAGGGATAGCCCAGGAGACCCAGTACTTC	CASSLGIAQETQYF
-	once	TRBJ1-5	TRBV2	TGTGCCAGCAGTGACTCCTATAGCAATCAGCCCCAGCATTTT	CASSDSYSNQPQHF
-	-	TRBJ2-7	TRBV23-1	TGCGCCAGCAAAAGAGGCGAGCAGTACTTC	CASKRGEQYF
-	-	TRBJ1-1	TRBV30	TGTGCCTGGAGTCCCGACAGGTACACTGAAGCTTTCTTT	CAWSPDRYTEAFF
-	-	TRBJ2-6	TRBV21-1	TGTGCCAGCAGCTCGGGACAAAACTCTGGGGCCAACGTCCTGACTTTC	CASSSGQNSGANVLTF
-	-	TRBJ2-2	TRBV2	TGTGCCAGCAGAGGACAGCCGACCGGGGAGCTGTTTTTT	CASRGQPTGELFF
TRBD1	-	TRBJ1-2	TRBV28	TGTGCCAGCAGTTTAGACTACAGGGGTATAAGTGATGGCTACACCTTC	CASSLDYRGISDGYTF
-	-	TRBJ1-1	TRBV5-1	TGCGCCAGCAGCGCGGGGAGAAGGGACACTGAAGCTTTCTTT	CASSAGRRDTEAFF
TRBD2	-	TRBJ2-7	TRBV4-2	TGTGCCAGCAGCGATTTCCCGGGACTAGACTTCTACGAGCAGTACTTC	CASSDFPGLDFYEQYF
-	-	TRBJ2-5	TRBV5-1	TGCGCCAGCAGCTTGCAGCGGTCCCAAGAGACCCAGTACTTC	CASSLQRSQETQYF
TRBD2	-	TRBJ2-5	TRBV11-2	TGTGCCAGCAGCTCCCCCGGGACTACCTTTGGGGAGACCCAGTACTTC	CASSSPGTTFGETQYF
TRBD2	-	TRBJ2-7	TRBV4-1	TGCGCCAGCAGCCGAGTTGTGGCTAGCGGGGCCCCCTACGAGCAGTACTTC	CASSRVVASGAPYEQYF
-	-	TRBJ2-5	TRBV7-3	TGTGCCAGCAGCTTTTCCCCACAAGAGACCCAGTACTTC	CASSFSPQETQYF
-	-	TRBJ1-2	TRBV7-2	TGTGCCAGCAGCTTACCATTAGAGTATGGCTACACCTTC	CASSLPLEYGYTF
-	-	TRBJ1-1	TRBV5-6	TGTGCCAGCAGCGCCCGGGGCCCGGGGGCTGAAGCTTTCTTT	CASSARGPGAEAFF
-	-	TRBJ2-1	TRBV14	TGTGCCAGCAGCCAGGTCGTGGGGCTCCGCAATGAGCAGTTCTTC	CASSQVVGLRNEQFF
TRBD1	-	TRBJ2-2	TRBV5-1	TGCGCCAGCAGCCTCTTGCCGGACAGGGAAAACACCGGGGAGCTGTTTTTT	CASSLLPDRENTGELFF
-	few	TRBJ2-3	TRBV25-1	TGTGCCAGCAGCACGATCGGGACAGATACGCAGTATTTT	CASSTIGTDTQYF
TRBD2	-	TRBJ2-7	TRBV29-1	TGCAGCGTCCGTTGGAGGGAGGGTCCCTACGAGCAGTACTTC	CSVRWREGPYEQYF
TRBD2	-	TRBJ2-5	TRBV6-1	TGTGCCAGCAGTGGGTTAGCGGGAGAAACCCAGTACTTC	CASSGLAGETQYF
-	-	TRBJ2-5	TRBV7-9	TGTGCCAGCAGCCCCACAACCCCCGACAAGTACCAAGAGACCCAGTACTTC	CASSPTTPDKYQETQYF
TRBD1	-	TRBJ1-2	TRBV4-1	TGCGCCAGCAGCCGACCTTCAGACAGGGGCTATGGCTACACCTTC	CASSRPSDRGYGYTF
-	-	TRBJ1-2	TRBV6-1	TGTGCCAGCAGTGAAGCACGGGGGGATAACTATGGCTACACCTTC	CASSEARGDNYGYTF
-	-	TRBJ2-3	TRBV5-1	TGCGCCAGCAGCCCCCTGACACTCACAGATACGCAGTATTTT	CASSPLTLTDTQYF
-	-	TRBJ1-4	TRBV23-1	TGCGCCAGCAGTCAATCGTCAGGTTCCAATGAAAAACTGTTTTTT	CASSQSSGSNEKLFF
-	-	TRBJ2-2	TRBV28	TGTGCCAGTACTATCTACAACACCGGGGAGCTGTTTTTT	CASTIYNTGELFF
TRBD1	-	TRBJ1-6	TRBV5-1	TGCGCCAGCAGCTTGGAGGGGGCCCCGAATTCACCCCTCCACTTT	CASSLEGAPNSPLHF
-	-	TRBJ2-1	TRBV27	TGTGCCAGCACCGGCGGTAGCTCCTACAATGAGCAGTTCTTC	CASTGGSSYNEQFF
TRBD1	-	TRBJ2-5	TRBV27	TGTGCCAGCAGTTTATCGATGAGCTCCCGTCAGGGGGCCCAGTACTTC	CASSLSMSSRQGAQYF
-	-	TRBJ1-1	TRBV10-2	TGCGCCAGCAGTGAGGGGGGGTCTGAAGCTTTCTTT	CASSEGGSEAFF
-	-	TRBJ2-3	TRBV5-1	TGCGCCAGCAGCTTGTGGAGGGAGGCGGCCACAGATACGCAGTATTTT	CASSLWREAATDTQYF
TRBD2	-	TRBJ2-1	TRBV7-9	TGTGCCAGCAGCCTGACTAGCGGGCTAATGGTAGAGCAGTTCTTC	CASSLTSGLMVEQFF
-	-	TRBJ2-7	TRBV6-5	TGTGCCAGCAACAGGGCGGGTGGGAGCGAGCAGTACTTC	CASNRAGGSEQYF
-	-	TRBJ2-1	TRBV7-9	TGTGCCAGCAGCTCGCGACAAACTCGGGGGCAGTTCTTC	CASSSRQTRGQFF
TRBD1	-	TRBJ1-1	TRBV5-1	TGCGCCAGCAGCTTCACAGGGGGCGCGGTCGGGACTGAAGCTTTCTTT	CASSFTGGAVGTEAFF